Listed here are 17 T cell receptor beta chains from one sample, sequenced in a study of control samples from healthy donors and cancer patients. Libraries were prepared by immunoSEQ multiplex PCR; TCRdb keeps only in-frame clonotypes and omits some of them. This table holds 70,000 to 90,000 clones, 70% to 90% found once. The source material was PBMCs. The receptors originated from an older woman with head and neck cancer.

This sequence joins TRBV29-1 and TRBJ2-7, with 7 bases that match TRBD2. CDR1 and CDR2 (germline): SQVTM, ANQGSEA. This CDR3 is built from 13 residues. The V segment lost 7 bases and the J segment 0 bases; nucleotides outside the gene matches: 6. The CDR3 loop reads CSGRGTNSYEQYF. The DNA for the CDR3 is TGCAGCGGGCGGGGGACGAACTCCTACGAGCAGTACTTC.

This clone showed up just a few times. CDR3 in DNA: TGCGCCAGCAGCCCACAGGGTTCTGGAAACACCATATATTTT. Its translation is CASSPQGSGNTIYF. The J gene is TRBJ1-3, the V gene TRBV10-2; tentative D call: TRBD1 (6 bases). Germline assignment: CDR1 WSHSY and CDR2 SAAADI. CDR3 length equals 14 residues. Trimming took 6 bases from V and 1 from J, leaving 10 bases between them.

The rearrangement joins TRBV7-2 to TRBJ1-3; D not resolved. Germline CDR1 reads SGHTA; CDR2 reads FQGNSA. The CDR3 consists of 13 residues. With 2 bases removed from V and 4 bases from J, the gap between germline ends came to 6 bases. CDR3 amino acids: CASSLTEGNTIYF. In DNA, the CDR3 is TGTGCCAGCAGCTTAACGGAAGGAAACACCATATATTTT. Full variable domain (rest looked up from reference TRBV7-2 and TRBJ1-3): GAGVSQSPSNKVTEKGKDVELRCDPISGHTALYWYRQSLGQGLEFLIYFQGNSAPDKSGLPSDRFSAERTGGSVSTLTIQRTQQEDSAVYLCASSLTEGNTIYFGEGSWLTVV.

The chain is built from TRBV4-2 and TRBJ2-4; the D is unclear. The V and J ends lost 0 bases and 8 bases respectively, with 5 bases between them. Germline loops: CDR1 LGHNA, CDR2 YNFKEQ. The CDR3 extends over 12 amino acids. DNA of the CDR3: TGTGCCAGCAGCCAAGAGAGAGACATTCAGTACTTC. Translation: CASSQERDIQYF.

The CDR3 sequence is CASSSTSSTDTQYF. Here the CDR3 DNA reads TGTGCCAGCAGCTCTACTAGTTCCACAGATACGCAGTATTTT. The V and J genes are TRBV5-4 and TRBJ2-3, with a weak D call TRBD2 (5 bases). CDR3 size: 14 residues. With 3 bases removed from V and 2 bases from J, the gap between germline ends came to 10 bases. Germline CDR1 is SGHNT and CDR2 is YYREEE (reference sequence).

The sample holds one count of this clone. This chain joins TRBV28 and TRBJ1-1; perhaps TRBD1 as D (6 bases). V lost 10 bases to trimming and J lost 3 bases, with 18 bases between them. The CDR3 loop spans 14 amino acids. CDR1 MDHEN and CDR2 SYDVKM come from the germline V gene. In nucleotides, the CDR3 is TGTGCCATCTACCCCTCAGGGGTAGACACTGAAGCTTTCTTT. Its translation: CAIYPSGVDTEAFF.

V usage is TRBV7-9 and J usage is TRBJ2-5; 7 nucleotides agree with TRBD1. V was clipped by 5 bases and J by 3 bases; unmatched bases: 12. The CDR3 is 16 amino acids. From germline, CDR1 is SEHNR and CDR2 FQNEAQ (reference sequence). CDR3 bases: TGTGCCAGCAGCCCAAGCCTCAGGGACAGTAAAGAGACCCAGTACTTC. Protein: CASSPSLRDSKETQYF.

The chain recombines TRBV27 with TRBJ1-2, with D perhaps matching TRBD1 (5 bases). The length of the CDR3 is 13 residues. The germline V gene encodes CDR1 MNHEY and CDR2 SMNVEV (reference sequence). V was clipped by 5 bases and J by 4 bases, with 11 bases between them. CDR3 region: CASSQGSRYGYTF. CDR3 coding DNA: TGTGCCAGCAGTCAGGGAAGTCGCTATGGCTACACCTTC.

V and J are TRBV3-1 (or the pseudogene TRBV3-2) and TRBJ1-1; weak D call: TRBD1 (5 bases). Germline V gene sequence: CDR1 LGHDT, CDR2 YNNKEL (reference sequence). Trimming took 0 bases from V and 4 from J, leaving 12 bases between them. The CDR3 has 15 residues. The CDR3 is CASSQDWGGTTEAFF. In DNA form, the CDR3 reads TGTGCCAGCAGCCAAGATTGGGGAGGGACCACTGAAGCTTTCTTT.

The genes are TRBV29-1 and TRBJ2-7; D is unclear. Germline V gives CDR1 SQVTM, CDR2 ANQGSEA. Trimming shortened V by 4 bases and J by 1 base, and 11 bases separated the two germline ends. The CDR3 runs 13 residues. Written as DNA, the CDR3 is TGCAGCGTTGGGAGAGAAGGGTCCTACGAGCAGTACTTC. Its protein product is CSVGREGSYEQYF.

The J gene is TRBJ1-2, the V gene TRBV6-1; no definite D call. V dropped 1 base and J dropped 0 bases, with 12 bases sitting between them. The V gene's germline CDR1 is MNHNS and CDR2 SASEGT. The CDR3 is 16 residues long. This CDR3 is CASSEVRAPANYGYTF. In DNA, the CDR3 is TGTGCCAGCAGTGAAGTTCGGGCCCCCGCTAACTATGGCTACACCTTC.

V usage is TRBV9 and J usage is TRBJ2-1; unclear D gene. In germline, CDR1 is SGDLS, CDR2 YYNGEE. The CDR3 is 13 residues long. V lost 0 bases and J 7 bases, leaving 8 bases between the germline ends. The CDR3 loop is CASSVASENEQFF. The CDR3 DNA follows: TGTGCCAGCAGCGTAGCTTCCGAGAATGAGCAGTTCTTC.

V usage is TRBV5-1 and J usage is TRBJ2-5, with a tentative D call TRBD2 (6 bases). Germline CDR1 is SGHRS and CDR2 is YFSETQ. The CDR3 length is 15 residues. The ends were cut back, 4 bases at V and 2 bases at J, with 15 bases in the middle. CDR3 in DNA: TGCGCCAGCAGCCTCACGGGGGTGAGGCAAGAGACCCAGTACTTC. This gives the protein CASSLTGVRQETQYF.

The chain has TRBV3-1 (or the pseudogene TRBV3-2) and TRBJ2-3; D uncertain. CDR1 and CDR2 (germline): LGHDT, YNNKEL (reference sequence). The CDR3 spans 13 residues. V was shortened by 1 base and J by 8 bases, with 10 bases between the two germline ends. The CDR3 loop reads CASSQGDWSTQYF. Here the CDR3 DNA reads TGTGCCAGCAGCCAAGGAGACTGGTCTACGCAGTATTTT.

The V and J genes are TRBV5-4 and TRBJ2-5, with D possibly being TRBD1 or TRBD2 (6 bases each). There are 13 residues in the CDR3. Deletions cut 7 bases from V and 4 bases from J, with 14 bases between. Germline CDR1 SGHNT, CDR2 YYREEE (reference sequence). CDR3 sequence: CASSVGGGETQYF. DNA of the CDR3: TGTGCCAGCTCTGTAGGGGGAGGAGAGACCCAGTACTTC.

V usage is TRBV5-8 and J usage is TRBJ1-1, with 8 bases identical to TRBD1. The CDR3 is made up of 15 amino acids. V lost 4 bases and J lost 0; bases outside the gene matches: 5. Germline assignment: CDR1 SGHTS and CDR2 YDEGEE. CDR3 residues: CASSPGQGMNTEAFF. In nucleotides, the CDR3 is TGTGCCAGCAGCCCCGGACAGGGTATGAACACTGAAGCTTTCTTT.

This rearrangement joins TRBV3-1 (or the pseudogene TRBV3-2) to TRBJ1-4; D gene ambiguous. The CDR3 totals 14 residues. Germline V CDR1 and CDR2: LGHDT, YNNKEL (reference sequence). Trimming took off 0 bases at V and 10 bases at J, with 12 bases between the two ends. In nucleotides, the CDR3 is TGTGCCAGCAGCCAAGAGGCCTACAAGGGAAAACTGTTTTTT. This codes for CASSQEAYKGKLFF.